This TCR beta chain was sequenced for a study of cytotoxic CD8 clonotypes in ibrutinib-treated CLL. Study information: Samples had a mean of approximately 270,000 productive templates and 90,000 or so productive rearrangements. Broader study findings: Age-matched healthy donor levels were exceeded by baseline clonality, which tracked circulating CD8+ T-cell counts. The public clonotypes identified were infrequent and showed contraction or stability on treatment. Clonality grew at ibrutinib response; at progression, it decreased back toward baseline.

The data were produced by immunoSEQ multiplex PCR, yet TCRdb's version contains in-frame clones alone and is incomplete. The sample holds about 130,000 clones, 80% to 90% seen once. Trimming cost V 9 bases and J 6 bases; bases outside gene matches: 10. The germline V gene encodes CDR1 ENHRY and CDR2 SYGVKD. The CDR3 extends over 15 amino acids. Points on this clone: Its antigen is not identified.

The sequence came from a human donor with chronic lymphocytic leukemia. Sample: PBMCs, taken after 24 months of ibrutinib treatment. The V gene is TRBV10-3, the J gene TRBJ2-1; TRBD1 matches 11 bases. For the CDR3, the DNA is TGTGCCATACTGGTGGGACAGGGGGGGGCCAATGAGCAGTTCTTC. Residues: CAILVGQGGANEQFF.